This TCR beta chain was documented in a study of vaccination effects on CD4 cells after COVID-19. As to this clone: Its antigen remains unidentified.

ViraFEST used viral peptide pools to expand antigen-specific CD4+ T cells before sequencing. Cells that had been cultured for 10 days were the source of isolated CD4+ T cells. BNT162b2 vaccine or mRNA-1273 vaccine was given to participants in two doses. Every well got 2 million to 2.5 million PBMC, which were grown with 10 IU/ml IL-2 and about 9.7 ug/ml peptides. Half the medium was swapped for IL-2 medium on days 3 and 7. The CDR3 sequence is 11 residues long. Germline loops: CDR1 DFQATT, CDR2 SNEGSKA (reference sequence). V was cut by 3 bases and J by 7 bases, with 9 bases left in between. Some clones are missing from TCRdb's copy, which holds only in-frame ones; the method was immunoSEQ multiplex PCR. The sample lists roughly 46,000 clones; around 70% were seen once.

V and J are TRBV20-1 and TRBJ1-1; no firm D call. The TCR was taken from a human donor who received a COVID-19 vaccine. Source: CD4+ T cells from PBMCs cultured with HCoV-OC43 spike peptides, taken after COVID-19 vaccination. Described subset: HCoV-OC43 spike overlapping peptide pool stimulation. The CDR3 sequence: CSASPVGEAFF. CDR3 bases: TGCAGTGCTAGTCCGGTGGGTGAAGCTTTCTTT.